This TCR beta chain originates from a study of T cell changes during pregnancy in multiple sclerosis. Some clones are missing from TCRdb's copy, which holds only in-frame ones; the method was immunoSEQ multiplex PCR. The sample has around 56,000 clones, around 85% seen once. CDR1 and CDR2 from the germline V gene are SGDLS and YYNGEE. Trimming cost V 3 bases and J 1 base, with 9 bases left between them. This CDR3 has 14 residues. The sequence derives from a female donor with multiple sclerosis, enrolled in a pregnancy study. The sample consisted of CD4+ T cells from peripheral blood mononuclear cells, taken in the third trimester of pregnancy. The chain combines TRBV9 with TRBJ2-3, with no clear D. The CDR3, as DNA: TGTGCCAGCAGCGGTCTTTATGGCACAGATACGCAGTATTTT. Translating it yields CASSGLYGTDTQYF. Using reference TRBV9 and TRBJ2-3 for the parts outside the CDR3, the full variable domain is DSGVTQTPKHLITATGQRVTLRCSPRSGDLSVYWYQQSLDQGLQFLIQYYNGEERAKGNILERFSAQQFPDLHSELNLSSLELGDSALYFCASSGLYGTDTQYFGPGTRLTVL.